Presented here are 23 T cell receptor beta chains from one specimen sequenced in a study of CD8 T cells in Susac syndrome. RNA totalling roughly 0.5 to 1 ug underwent reverse transcription with random hexamers. TCRdb fed the immunoSEQ multiplex PCR reads into MiXCR, producing one record per CDR3 protein. The sample lists around 130,000 distinct CDR3 sequences, 96% occurring once. The sample was CD4+ T cells from PBMCs. All receptors come from a human donor with Susac syndrome.

This sequence joins TRBV28 and TRBJ2-6; no firm D call. The CDR3 is 14 amino acids. Deletions cut 5 bases from V and 0 bases from J, with 5 bases between. CDR1 and CDR2 from the germline V gene are MDHEN and SYDVKM. This CDR3 is CASSTISGANVLTF. CDR3 nucleotide sequence: TGTGCCAGCAGTACAATCTCTGGGGCCAACGTCCTGACTTTC.

V usage is TRBV10-3 and J usage is TRBJ2-5; 9 nucleotides line up with TRBD1. CDR1 is ENHRY and CDR2 is SYGVKD in the germline V gene. Unmatched junction bases numbered 7, after V lost 4 bases and J lost 4 bases. This CDR3 is built from 15 residues. DNA of the CDR3: TGTGCCATCAGTGCGCCGGGACAGGGAGGAGAGACCCAGTACTTC. Protein sequence: CAISAPGQGGETQYF.

The chain carries TRBV27 and TRBJ1-5; 7 bases align to TRBD1. CDR1 is MNHEY, CDR2 SMNVEV, per germline (reference sequence). Losses at the gene ends were 5 bases for V and 7 bases for J; bases not matched to a gene: 11. The CDR3 has 15 residues. The CDR3 sequence: CASSSGTVRGQPQHF. CDR3 nucleotide sequence: TGTGCCAGCAGTAGCGGGACAGTTCGAGGGCAGCCCCAGCATTTT.

This rearrangement joins TRBV5-1 to TRBJ2-5; 7 nucleotides line up with TRBD2. This CDR3 has 18 residues. V lost 3 bases and J lost 5; bases outside the gene matches: 19. In germline, CDR1 is SGHRS, CDR2 YFSETQ. The CDR3 coding sequence is TGCGCCAGCAGCTCCTCCGTCTTGGGAGCGGGAAAAGGGGAGACCCAGTACTTC. Protein product: CASSSSVLGAGKGETQYF.

The V and J genes are TRBV12-3 or TRBV12-4 and TRBJ2-1, with a possible D match to TRBD2 (7 bases). V was trimmed by 0 bases and J by 5 bases, leaving 11 bases between them. The CDR3 is 15 amino acids. CDR3 nucleotide sequence: TGTGCCAGCAGTTTAGCGGGAGGGACAAACAATGAGCAGTTCTTC. Translating gives CASSLAGGTNNEQFF.

The V call is TRBV3-1, the J call TRBJ2-6; no definite D call. The CDR3 has 14 residues. Trimming stripped 2 bases from V and 3 bases from J, with 5 bases between. The germline V gene encodes CDR1 LGHDT and CDR2 YNNKEL (reference sequence). The CDR3 is CASSQYDGANVLTF. The CDR3 DNA is TGTGCCAGCAGCCAATATGATGGGGCCAACGTCCTGACTTTC. The whole variable domain, filled in from reference TRBV3-1 and TRBJ2-6, reads DTAVSQTPKYLVTQMGNDKSIKCEQNLGHDTMYWYKQDSKKFLKIMFSYNNKELIINETVPNRFSPKSPDKAHLNLHINSLELGDSAVYFCASSQYDGANVLTFGAGSRLTVL.

This clonotype came up once. The chain has TRBV2 and TRBJ2-1; no clear D. CDR1 is SNHLY, CDR2 FYNNEI, per germline. The CDR3 loop spans 12 amino acids. Deletions cut 4 bases from V and 3 bases from J, with 4 bases between. The CDR3 protein is CASSGLYNEQFF. The CDR3 DNA sequence: TGTGCCAGCAGTGGGCTCTACAATGAGCAGTTCTTC.

The V gene is TRBV4-1, the J gene TRBJ2-7; 12 bases are shared with TRBD2. Looked up from germline, CDR1 is MGHRA and CDR2 is YSYEKL. The V and J ends lost 5 bases and 4 bases, in that order; junction bases with no gene match: 3. The CDR3 has 14 residues. The chain's CDR3 is CASSILAGGYEQYF. The CDR3 DNA reads as TGCGCCAGCAGCATCCTAGCGGGAGGGTACGAGCAGTACTTC.

The V call is TRBV5-1, the J call TRBJ2-4, with TRBD1 as a possible D gene (5 bases). This CDR3 is 16 amino acids long. The V gene lost 0 bases and the J gene lost 6 bases, with 16 bases spanning the gap. Germline V gene data show CDR1 as SGHRS and CDR2 as YFSETQ. In DNA, the CDR3 is TGCGCCAGCAGCTTGGGTCAGGACAATACCCCAAACATTCAGTACTTC. This codes for CASSLGQDNTPNIQYF.

The chain is built from TRBV20-1 and TRBJ2-5; TRBD2 matches at 7 bases. The ends lost 5 bases at V and 3 bases at J; junction bases unmatched: 12. Per the germline V gene, CDR1 is DFQATT and CDR2 is SNEGSKA (reference sequence). The CDR3 has 15 amino acids. This chain's CDR3 is CSAQRWEGGEETQYF. DNA for the CDR3: TGCAGTGCTCAACGATGGGAGGGAGGGGAAGAGACCCAGTACTTC.

The chain recombines TRBV27 with TRBJ1-1; TRBD1 might be the D (5 bases). Germline V gene lookup returns CDR1 MNHEY and CDR2 SMNVEV (reference sequence). V gave up 6 bases and J gave up 1 base, with 9 bases separating them. The CDR3 sequence is 13 residues long. The CDR3 region is CASSWGENTEAFF. CDR3 bases: TGTGCCAGCAGCTGGGGGGAGAACACTGAAGCTTTCTTT.

The gene calls are TRBV12-3 or TRBV12-4 and TRBJ2-2, with D possibly TRBD2 on 6 matching bases. The CDR3 is made up of 14 amino acids. Trimming took off 7 bases at V and 6 bases at J, with 15 bases between the two ends. CDR3 region: CASTRGGLAGELFF. The CDR3 region has the DNA TGTGCCAGCACCCGAGGAGGGCTGGCCGGGGAGCTGTTTTTT.

V is TRBV12-3 or TRBV12-4 and J is TRBJ1-1, with a possible D match to TRBD1 (5 bases). V lost 7 bases, J lost 3 bases, and 12 bases lay in between. The CDR3 runs to 13 residues. CDR3 sequence (DNA): TGTGCCAGCACCTTCGACAGCCACACTGAAGCTTTCTTT. As protein: CASTFDSHTEAFF.

V is TRBV20-1 and J is TRBJ2-7; D is possibly TRBD1 or TRBD2 (5 bases each). Looked up from germline, CDR1 is DFQATT and CDR2 is SNEGSKA (reference sequence). This CDR3 contains 13 residues. Trimming stripped 5 bases from V and 3 bases from J, with 14 bases between. The CDR3: CSAEGTSVYEQYF. The CDR3 bases are TGCAGTGCTGAGGGGACGTCTGTCTACGAGCAGTACTTC.

The chain joins TRBV18 to TRBJ2-7; 8 bases map to TRBD1. Germline CDR1 is KGHSH and CDR2 is LQKENI. This CDR3 contains 14 residues. Trimming cost V 5 bases and J 0 bases; bases outside gene matches: 3. CDR3 region: CASSGDRSSYEQYF. The CDR3 region has the DNA TGTGCCAGCTCAGGGGACAGGAGCTCCTACGAGCAGTACTTC.

The chain employs TRBV14 and TRBJ2-1; 8 bases agree with TRBD2. With 4 bases clipped from V and 4 bases from J, the junction kept 9 bases outside the gene matches. Germline V gene data show CDR1 as SGHDN and CDR2 as FVKESK. The CDR3 totals 16 residues. The CDR3 DNA reads TGTGCCAGCAGCCCATTAGCGGGAACGGATTACAATGAGCAGTTCTTC. Translating gives CASSPLAGTDYNEQFF.

This chain links TRBV5-1 with TRBJ2-3, with TRBD1 as a possible D gene (5 bases). Trimming pared 0 bases from V and 2 bases from J, leaving 10 bases between. Germline assignment: CDR1 SGHRS and CDR2 YFSETQ. CDR3 size: 15 residues. As DNA, the CDR3 is TGCGCCAGCAGCTTGGTTTACAGGTCCACAGATACGCAGTATTTT. Translated: CASSLVYRSTDTQYF.

The rearrangement uses TRBV12-3 or TRBV12-4 and TRBJ1-1; a weak D match, TRBD1 (5 bases). The CDR3 is made up of 14 amino acids. Trimming shortened V by 4 bases and J by 6 bases, and 15 bases separated the two germline ends. CDR3: CASSSGGRAPEAFF. The CDR3 DNA reads TGTGCCAGCAGTTCCGGGGGTCGGGCCCCTGAAGCTTTCTTT.

The V call is TRBV12-3 or TRBV12-4, the J call TRBJ2-5; 8 nucleotides match TRBD1. The CDR3 spans 16 residues. The V segment lost 2 bases and the J segment 4 bases; nucleotides outside the gene matches: 9. DNA for the CDR3: TGTGCCAGCAGTTTATGGACAGGGAAGGTAGCAGAGACCCAGTACTTC. Its protein is CASSLWTGKVAETQYF.

This clonotype was recorded only once. The chain combines TRBV20-1 with TRBJ1-5; tentatively, D is TRBD1 (5 bases). Germline-derived CDR1 and CDR2 are DFQATT and SNEGSKA (reference sequence). Trimming pared 6 bases from V and 4 bases from J, leaving 16 bases between. This CDR3 is built from 14 residues. CDR3 in amino acids: CSAKPGGWNQPQHF. As DNA, the CDR3 is TGCAGTGCCAAGCCCGGGGGGTGGAATCAGCCCCAGCATTTT.

The V call is TRBV15, the J call TRBJ1-2; 9 bases align to TRBD1. The V segment lost 3 bases and the J segment 2 bases; nucleotides outside the gene matches: 7. Germline lookup yields CDR1 LNHNV and CDR2 YYDKDF (reference sequence). This CDR3 spans 16 amino acids. The CDR3 loop reads CATSSEGTGINYGYTF. The CDR3 DNA follows: TGTGCCACCAGCAGCGAAGGGACAGGGATCAACTATGGCTACACCTTC.

This chain links TRBV20-1 with TRBJ1-2; D gene uncertain. The CDR3 covers 10 residues. The germline V and J ends were trimmed by 5 bases and 4 bases, with 5 bases remaining between them. Looked up from germline, CDR1 is DFQATT and CDR2 is SNEGSKA (reference sequence). The CDR3 region has the DNA TGCAGTGCTTTCGGCTATGGCTACACCTTC. Its protein product is CSAFGYGYTF.

This chain joins TRBV12-3 or TRBV12-4 and TRBJ1-2; unclear D gene. V lost 6 bases to trimming and J lost 4 bases, with 12 bases between them. The CDR3 runs to 13 residues. The CDR3 reads CASSLRPLYGYTF. The CDR3 nucleotides are TGTGCCAGCAGCCTGCGGCCCCTCTATGGCTACACCTTC.